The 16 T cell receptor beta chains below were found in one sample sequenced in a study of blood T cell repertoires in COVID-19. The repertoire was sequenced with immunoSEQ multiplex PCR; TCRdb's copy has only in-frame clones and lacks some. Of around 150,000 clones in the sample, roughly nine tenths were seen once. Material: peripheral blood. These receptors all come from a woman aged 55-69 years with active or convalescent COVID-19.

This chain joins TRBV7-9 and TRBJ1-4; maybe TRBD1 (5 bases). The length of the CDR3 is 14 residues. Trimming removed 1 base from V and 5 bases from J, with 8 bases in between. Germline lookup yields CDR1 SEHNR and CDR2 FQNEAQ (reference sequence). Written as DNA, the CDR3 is TGTGCCAGCAGCTTAGGGGACTGGAATGAAAAACTGTTTTTT. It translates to CASSLGDWNEKLFF.

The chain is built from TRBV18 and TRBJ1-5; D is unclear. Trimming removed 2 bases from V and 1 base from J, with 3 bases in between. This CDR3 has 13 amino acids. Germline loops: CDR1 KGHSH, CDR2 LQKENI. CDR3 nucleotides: TGTGCCAGCTCACCAATAAGCAATCAGCCCCAGCATTTT. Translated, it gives CASSPISNQPQHF. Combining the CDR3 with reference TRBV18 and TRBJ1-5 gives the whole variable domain NAGVMQNPRHLVRRRGQEARLRCSPMKGHSHVYWYRQLPEEGLKFMVYLQKENIIDESGMPKERFSAEFPKEGPSILRIQQVVRGDSAAYFCASSPISNQPQHFGDGTRLSIL.

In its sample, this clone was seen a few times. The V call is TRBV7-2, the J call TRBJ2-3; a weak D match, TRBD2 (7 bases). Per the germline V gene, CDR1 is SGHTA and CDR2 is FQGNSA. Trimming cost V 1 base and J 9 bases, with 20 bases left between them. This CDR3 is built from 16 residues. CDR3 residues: CASSLGAGAPSGTQYF. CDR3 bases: TGTGCCAGCAGCTTAGGGGCGGGGGCGCCGTCGGGAACGCAGTATTTT.

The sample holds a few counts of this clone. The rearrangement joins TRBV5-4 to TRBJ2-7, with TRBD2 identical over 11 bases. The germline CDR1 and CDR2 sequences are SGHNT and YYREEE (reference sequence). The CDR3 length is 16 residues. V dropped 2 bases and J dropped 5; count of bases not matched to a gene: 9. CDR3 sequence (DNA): TGTGCCAGCAGCTTACCACGCCTAGCGGGGGGCCACGAGCAGTACTTC. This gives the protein CASSLPRLAGGHEQYF.

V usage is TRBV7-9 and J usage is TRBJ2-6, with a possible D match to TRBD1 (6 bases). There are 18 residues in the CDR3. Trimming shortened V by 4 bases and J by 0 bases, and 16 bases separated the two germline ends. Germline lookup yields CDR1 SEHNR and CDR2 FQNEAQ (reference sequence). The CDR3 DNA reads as TGTGCCAGCAGCTCTCTGAACAGGGTCTCCTCTGGGGCCAACGTCCTGACTTTC. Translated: CASSSLNRVSSGANVLTF.

This CDR3 reads CASSVGGTPYEQYF. The CDR3 bases are TGTGCCAGCAGCGTAGGTGGGACACCCTACGAGCAGTACTTC. The chain links TRBV9 to TRBJ2-7; a weak D match, TRBD1 (6 bases). CDR3 size: 14 residues. V shed 0 bases and J shed 2 bases, with 9 bases lying between them. Germline V gene lookup returns CDR1 SGDLS and CDR2 YYNGEE.

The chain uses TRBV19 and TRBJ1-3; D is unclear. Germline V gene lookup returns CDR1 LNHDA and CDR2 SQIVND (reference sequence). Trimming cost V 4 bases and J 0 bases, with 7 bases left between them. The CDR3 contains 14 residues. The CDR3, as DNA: TGTGCCAGTAGTACGCGGAGCTCTGGAAACACCATATATTTT. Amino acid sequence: CASSTRSSGNTIYF.

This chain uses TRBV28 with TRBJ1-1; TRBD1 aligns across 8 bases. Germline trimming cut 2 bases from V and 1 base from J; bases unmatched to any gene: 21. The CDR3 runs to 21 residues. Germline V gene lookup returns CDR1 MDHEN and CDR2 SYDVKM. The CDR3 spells CASSLKVWTVGTGDSNTEAFF. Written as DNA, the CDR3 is TGTGCCAGCAGTTTAAAAGTCTGGACGGTGGGGACAGGAGATTCGAACACTGAAGCTTTCTTT.

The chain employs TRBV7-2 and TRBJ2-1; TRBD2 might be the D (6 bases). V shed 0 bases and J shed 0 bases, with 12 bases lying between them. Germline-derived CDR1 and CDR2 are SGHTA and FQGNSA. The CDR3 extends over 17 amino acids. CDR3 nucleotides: TGTGCCAGCAGCTTAGCAAGCGGGCTAAGCTCCTACAATGAGCAGTTCTTC. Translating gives CASSLASGLSSYNEQFF.

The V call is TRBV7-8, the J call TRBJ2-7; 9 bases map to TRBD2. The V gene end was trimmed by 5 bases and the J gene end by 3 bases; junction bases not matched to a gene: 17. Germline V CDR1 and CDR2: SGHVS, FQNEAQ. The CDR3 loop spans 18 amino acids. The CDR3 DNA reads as TGTGCCAGCAGCGATAGGAGGCTAGCGGGGTTTAAGAGCTACGAGCAGTACTTC. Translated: CASSDRRLAGFKSYEQYF.

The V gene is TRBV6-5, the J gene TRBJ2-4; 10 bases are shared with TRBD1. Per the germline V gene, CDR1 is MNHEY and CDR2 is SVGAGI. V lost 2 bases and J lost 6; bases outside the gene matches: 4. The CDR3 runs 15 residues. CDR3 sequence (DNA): TGTGCCAGCAGTTACCGCCGGGACAGGGGAAACATTCAGTACTTC. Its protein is CASSYRRDRGNIQYF.

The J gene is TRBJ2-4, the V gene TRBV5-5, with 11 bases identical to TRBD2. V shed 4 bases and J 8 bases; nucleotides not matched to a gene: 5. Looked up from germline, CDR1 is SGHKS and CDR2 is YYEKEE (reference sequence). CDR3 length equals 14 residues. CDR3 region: CASSISGGGDIQYF. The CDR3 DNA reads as TGTGCCAGCAGCATTAGCGGGGGGGGCGACATTCAGTACTTC.

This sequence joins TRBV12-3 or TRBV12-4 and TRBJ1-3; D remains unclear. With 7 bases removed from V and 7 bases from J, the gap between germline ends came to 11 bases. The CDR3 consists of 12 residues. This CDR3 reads CASTSAFNTIYF. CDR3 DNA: TGTGCCAGCACCTCTGCGTTCAACACCATATATTTT.

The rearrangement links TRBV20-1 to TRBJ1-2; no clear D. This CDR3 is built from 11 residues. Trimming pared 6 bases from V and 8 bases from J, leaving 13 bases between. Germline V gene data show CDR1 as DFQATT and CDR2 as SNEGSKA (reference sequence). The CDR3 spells CSAASLGGYTF. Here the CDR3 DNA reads TGCAGTGCCGCCAGCTTGGGCGGCTACACCTTC.

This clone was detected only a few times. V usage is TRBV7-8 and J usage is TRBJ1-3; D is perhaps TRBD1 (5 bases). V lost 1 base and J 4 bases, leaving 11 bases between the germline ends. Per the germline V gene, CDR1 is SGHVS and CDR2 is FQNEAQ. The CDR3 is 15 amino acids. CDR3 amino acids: CASSLGGAAGNTIYF. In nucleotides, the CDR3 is TGTGCCAGCAGCTTAGGTGGGGCGGCCGGAAACACCATATATTTT. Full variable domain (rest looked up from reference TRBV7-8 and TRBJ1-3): GAGVSQSPRYKVAKRGQDVALRCDPISGHVSLFWYQQALGQGPEFLTYFQNEAQLDKSGLPSDRFFAERPEGSVSTLKIQRTQQEDSAVYLCASSLGGAAGNTIYFGEGSWLTVV.

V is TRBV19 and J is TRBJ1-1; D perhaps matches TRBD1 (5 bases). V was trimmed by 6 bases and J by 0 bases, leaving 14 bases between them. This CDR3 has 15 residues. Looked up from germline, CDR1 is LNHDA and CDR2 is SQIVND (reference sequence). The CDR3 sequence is CASSPSDRVNTEAFF. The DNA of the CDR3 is TGTGCCAGTAGCCCTAGTGACAGAGTGAACACTGAAGCTTTCTTT.